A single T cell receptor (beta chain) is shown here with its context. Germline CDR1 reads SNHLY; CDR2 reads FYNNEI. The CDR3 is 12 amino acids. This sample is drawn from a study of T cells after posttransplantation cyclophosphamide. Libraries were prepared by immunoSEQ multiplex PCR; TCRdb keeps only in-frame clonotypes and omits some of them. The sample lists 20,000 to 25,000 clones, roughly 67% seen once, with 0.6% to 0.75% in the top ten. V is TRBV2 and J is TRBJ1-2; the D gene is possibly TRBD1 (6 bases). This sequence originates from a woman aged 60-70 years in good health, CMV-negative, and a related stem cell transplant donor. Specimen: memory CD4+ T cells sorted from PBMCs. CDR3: CTTKVQGTGYTF. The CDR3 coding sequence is TGTACCACGAAGGTACAGGGAACGGGCTACACCTTC. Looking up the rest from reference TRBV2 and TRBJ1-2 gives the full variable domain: EPEVTQTPSHQVTQMGQEVILRCVPISNHLYFYWYRQILGQKVEFLVSFYNNEISEKSEIFDDQFSVERPDGSNFTLKIRSTKLEDSAMYFCTTKVQGTGYTFGSGTRLTVV.